This record looks at one T cell receptor (beta chain) sequence and its context. In the source study's methods: Cell counts per sample came from amplifying reference gene primers. Assay used: immunoSEQ multiplex PCR; TCRdb lists only in-frame clones, some missing. The V and J calls and clone size were taken over from that table, and D and trimming were inferred from the DNA. The top ten hold roughly 3.4% of the sample, which has around 150,000 clones, just under 85% seen once. Germline V gene lookup returns CDR1 SNHLY and CDR2 FYNNEI. V was cut by 0 bases and J by 4 bases, with 10 bases left in between. The CDR3 contains 15 residues. The data derive from a study of blood T cell repertoires in COVID-19. Study details: Sample material is recorded as cDNA or gDNA derived from T cells, B-cell-depleted T cells, or PBMCs.

Participant ages covered roughly 18 to 89 years across 25 or so US areas. Assignment of participants to cohorts was predicated upon participant-reported clinical history. Material for sequencing was PBMCs or T cells enriched from blood (not recorded which). This TCR was recovered from a woman aged 45-60 years with acute COVID-19. The chain recombines TRBV2 with TRBJ2-1, with a possible D match to TRBD2 (6 bases). CDR3 sequence reads: CASSEAGGGYNEQFF. The DNA for the CDR3 is TGTGCCAGCAGTGAAGCCGGGGGTGGGTACAATGAGCAGTTCTTC.